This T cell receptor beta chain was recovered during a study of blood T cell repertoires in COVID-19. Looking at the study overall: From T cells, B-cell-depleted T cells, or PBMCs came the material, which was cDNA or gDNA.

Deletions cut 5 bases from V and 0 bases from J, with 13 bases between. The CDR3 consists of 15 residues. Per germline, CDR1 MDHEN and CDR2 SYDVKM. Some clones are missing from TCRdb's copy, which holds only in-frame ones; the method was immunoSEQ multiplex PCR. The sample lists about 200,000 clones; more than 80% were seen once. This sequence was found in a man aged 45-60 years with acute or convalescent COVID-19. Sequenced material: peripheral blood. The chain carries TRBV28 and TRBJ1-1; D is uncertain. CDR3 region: CASSLPTIMNTEAFF. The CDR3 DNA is TGTGCCAGCAGTCTCCCCACAATCATGAACACTGAAGCTTTCTTT.